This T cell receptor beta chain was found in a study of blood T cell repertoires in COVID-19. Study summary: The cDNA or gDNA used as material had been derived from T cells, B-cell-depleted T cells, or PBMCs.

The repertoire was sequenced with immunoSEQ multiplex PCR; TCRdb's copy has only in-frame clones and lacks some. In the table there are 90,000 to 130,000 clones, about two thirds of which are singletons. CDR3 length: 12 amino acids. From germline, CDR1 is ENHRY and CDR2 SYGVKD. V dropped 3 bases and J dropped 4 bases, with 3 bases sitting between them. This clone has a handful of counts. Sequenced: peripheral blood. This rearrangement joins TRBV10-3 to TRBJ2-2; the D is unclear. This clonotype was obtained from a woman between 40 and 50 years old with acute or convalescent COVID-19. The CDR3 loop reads CAISEATGELFF. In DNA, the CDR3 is TGTGCCATCAGTGAAGCCACCGGGGAGCTGTTTTTT.